This T cell receptor beta chain originates from a study of identical twins. Each donor was a healthy Caucasian. TCRdb fed the 5' RACE reads into MiXCR, producing one record per CDR3 protein. This sample has fewer than 650,000 distinct CDR3 sequences; just over 7% occur once, and the top ten carry roughly 1.6%. J gave up 4 bases and V 7 bases, and 18 bases lay outside the gene matches. Germline V gene lookup returns CDR1 SGHRS and CDR2 YFSETQ. The CDR3 length is 17 residues. This sample also appeared in a second study, on yellow fever vaccine responses in identical twins.

Input material: PBMCs. The chain carries TRBV5-1 and TRBJ2-7, with TRBD2 identical over 9 bases. This clonotype originated in a woman under 30 in good health. The CDR3 loop reads CASRPRREGRSIYEQYF. The DNA for the CDR3 is TGCGCCAGCCGACCCCGGCGGGAGGGACGTTCGATTTACGAGCAGTACTTC. Full variable domain (outside the CDR3, taken from reference TRBV5-1 and TRBJ2-7): KAGVTQTPRYLIKTRGQQVTLSCSPISGHRSVSWYQQTPGQGLQFLFEYFSETQRNKGNFPGRFSGRQFSNSRSEMNVSTLELGDSALYLCASRPRREGRSIYEQYFGPGTRLTVT.